This T cell receptor beta chain was sequenced during a study of graft-versus-host responses after intestinal transplantation. The V gene's germline CDR1 is SGHDT and CDR2 YYEEEE. The CDR3 runs to 15 residues. Trimming took 2 bases from V and 6 from J; bases not matched to a gene: 5. The table lists this clone with a few counts. Its antigen remains unknown. Sequenced by immunoSEQ multiplex PCR; TCRdb stores in-frame clones only, minus some. The top ten clones hold approximately 0.069% of a sample with some 100,000 clones, just under 95% of them seen once. Study-level results: GvH clones occurred in recipient marrow; some first appeared in ileum or blood. Some patients had graft-donor T cell macrochimerism. In their allografts, the ratios of graft-versus-host to host-versus-graft T cell clones were high.

This TCR derives from a human donor who was the organ donor for an intestinal transplant. This specimen was unstimulated CD8+ T cells sorted from spleen or lymph node cells, taken before transplant. This chain connects TRBV5-6 to TRBJ1-6; 7 nucleotides align to TRBD1. The CDR3 DNA reads as TGTGCCAGCAGCTTAGAAACAGGGGCTAATTCACCCCTCCACTTT. It is translated as CASSLETGANSPLHF.